Listed below are T cell receptor beta chains from one sample, sequenced in a study of blood T cell repertoires in COVID-19. The repertoire was sequenced with immunoSEQ multiplex PCR; TCRdb's copy has only in-frame clones and lacks some. The sample contains approximately 250,000 clones, around nine tenths of which appear only once. Sequencing used peripheral blood. The receptors were sampled from a man aged 40-49 years with active or convalescent COVID-19. Each CDR3 is given with its conserved first and last residue. A D gene is named only where the DNA matches it firmly. Where a row states a size, it is once, few, many or the class of an expanded clone; other rows omit it.

- TRBJ2-2 14 TRBV10-3 - TGTGCCATCAGTGATCGAGCAGGGCCCGGGGAGCTGTTTTTT CAISDRAGPGELFF
TRBD1 TRBJ2-3 15 TRBV10-3 - TGTGCCATCAGTCGGACAGGGCCCTCGATAGATACGCAGTATTTT CAISRTGPSIDTQYF
- TRBJ1-4 13 TRBV19 - TGTGCCAGTAGTATGCAGACTAATGAAAAACTGTTTTTT CASSMQTNEKLFF
- TRBJ2-3 13 TRBV5-1 - TGCGCCAGCAGCTTGGTATTCACAGATACGCAGTATTTT CASSLVFTDTQYF
- TRBJ2-5 15 TRBV12-5 - TGTGCTAGTGCTACAGCGGGTGCCCTTCAAGAGACCCAGTACTTC CASATAGALQETQYF
TRBD2 TRBJ2-5 15 TRBV7-2 - TGTGCCAGCAGCTTGGGACTAGCGGGACTGAAGACCCAGTACTTC CASSLGLAGLKTQYF
- TRBJ1-5 11 TRBV20-1 - TGCAGTGCTCCCCTAAATCAGCCCCAGCATTTT CSAPLNQPQHF
- TRBJ1-5 14 TRBV6-5 - TGTGCCAGCAGCCCCCCAGGGGACAATCAGCCCCAGCATTTT CASSPPGDNQPQHF
TRBD1 TRBJ1-6 14 TRBV19 - TGTGCCAGTAGTAATGACAGGGGAAATTCACCCCTCCACTTT CASSNDRGNSPLHF
TRBD1 TRBJ2-3 15 TRBV7-9 many TGTGCCAGCAGCTGGGGACAGGGAAGCACAGATACGCAGTATTTT CASSWGQGSTDTQYF
- TRBJ2-7 16 TRBV7-9 - TGTGCCAGCAGCTTAGGTAGCCTAGCCAGCTTTGACGAGCAGTACTTC CASSLGSLASFDEQYF
TRBD2 TRBJ2-5 15 TRBV18 - TGTGCCAGCTCACCCCAGCGGGAGGGCCAGGAGACCCAGTACTTC CASSPQREGQETQYF
- TRBJ1-1 12 TRBV29-1 many TGCAGCGCTCCCGCACAGGGCACTGAAGCTTTCTTT CSAPAQGTEAFF
TRBD1 TRBJ1-1 15 TRBV5-4 - TGTGCCAGCAGCTTCCTACAGGGGATGAACACTGAAGCTTTCTTT CASSFLQGMNTEAFF
TRBD1 TRBJ1-5 15 TRBV28 - TGTGCCAGCAGTCCGACAGGGGTTAGCAATCAGCCCCAGCATTTT CASSPTGVSNQPQHF
- TRBJ2-5 15 TRBV7-9 - TGTGCCAGCAGCCCCGGCGGGACTCTCCAAGAGACCCAGTACTTC CASSPGGTLQETQYF
- TRBJ2-1 15 TRBV27 - TGTGCCAGCAGTATAAGGGGGACCTTCTACAATGAGCAGTTCTTC CASSIRGTFYNEQFF
- TRBJ1-1 13 TRBV12-3/TRBV12-4 few TGTGCCAGCAGTGCGACCAGGGACACTGAAGCTTTCTTT CASSATRDTEAFF
- TRBJ1-5 13 TRBV28 - TGTGCTACTAAGGGGTCGAGCAATCAGCCCCAGCATTTT CATKGSSNQPQHF
TRBD1 TRBJ2-7 16 TRBV18 - TGTGCCAGCTCACCTATGCCGAGACAGGGATCCTACGAGCAGTACTTC CASSPMPRQGSYEQYF
TRBD1 TRBJ2-7 16 TRBV27 - TGTGCCAGCAGTTTTGGTGCCGGGACAGAATTCTACGAGCAGTACTTC CASSFGAGTEFYEQYF
- TRBJ2-7 13 TRBV3-1/TRBV3-2 - TGTGCCAGCAGCCAAGATGGAGGCTACGAGCAGTACTTC CASSQDGGYEQYF
- TRBJ1-6 16 TRBV28 - TGTGCCAGCAGTTTGCCAGGCCTCTCCTATAATTCACCCCTCCACTTT CASSLPGLSYNSPLHF
- TRBJ2-7 17 TRBV5-1 - TGCGCCAGCAGCTTGGAGCTCGGGCGGGCCGGCCGGTCCAAGCAGTACTTC CASSLELGRAGRSKQYF
TRBD1 TRBJ1-5 13 TRBV6-4 - TGTGCCAGCAGCGTGGACAGGGGTCAGCCCCAGCATTTT CASSVDRGQPQHF
TRBD1 TRBJ1-6 15 TRBV9 - TGTGCCAGCAGCACAGGACAGGGAGCGAACTCACCCCTCCACTTT CASSTGQGANSPLHF
- TRBJ2-7 12 TRBV6-5 - TGTGCCAGCAGTTACGTTGGCGGCGAGCAGTACTTC CASSYVGGEQYF